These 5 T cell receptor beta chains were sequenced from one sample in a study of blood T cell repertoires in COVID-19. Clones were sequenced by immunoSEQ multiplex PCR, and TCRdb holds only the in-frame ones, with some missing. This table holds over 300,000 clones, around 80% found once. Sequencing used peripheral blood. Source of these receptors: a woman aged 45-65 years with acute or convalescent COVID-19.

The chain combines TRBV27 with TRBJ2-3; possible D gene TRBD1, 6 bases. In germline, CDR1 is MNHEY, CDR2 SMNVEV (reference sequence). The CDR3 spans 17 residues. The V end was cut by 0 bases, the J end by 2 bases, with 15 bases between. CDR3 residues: CASSLSWDNSPTDTQYF. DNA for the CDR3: TGTGCCAGCAGTTTATCGTGGGACAACTCTCCCACAGATACGCAGTATTTT.

In DNA, the CDR3 is TGCGCCAGCAGTGAAGGGAGGGGAATCGCCGCTAACTATGGCTACACCTTC. Residues: CASSEGRGIAANYGYTF. The chain joins TRBV10-1 to TRBJ1-2; tentative D call: TRBD1 (5 bases). CDR1 WNHNN and CDR2 SYGVQD come from the germline V gene (reference sequence). V was shortened by 3 bases and J by 0 bases, with 17 bases between the two germline ends. The CDR3 runs to 17 residues.

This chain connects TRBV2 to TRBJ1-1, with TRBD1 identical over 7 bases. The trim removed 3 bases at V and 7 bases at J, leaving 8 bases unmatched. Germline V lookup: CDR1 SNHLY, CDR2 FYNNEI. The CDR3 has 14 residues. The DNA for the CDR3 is TGTGCCAGCAGTGATGGCACAGGGGATATTGAAGCTTTCTTT. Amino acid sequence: CASSDGTGDIEAFF. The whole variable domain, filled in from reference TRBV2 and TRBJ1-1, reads EPEVTQTPSHQVTQMGQEVILRCVPISNHLYFYWYRQILGQKVEFLVSFYNNEISEKSEIFDDQFSVERPDGSNFTLKIRSTKLEDSAMYFCASSDGTGDIEAFFGQGTRLTVV.

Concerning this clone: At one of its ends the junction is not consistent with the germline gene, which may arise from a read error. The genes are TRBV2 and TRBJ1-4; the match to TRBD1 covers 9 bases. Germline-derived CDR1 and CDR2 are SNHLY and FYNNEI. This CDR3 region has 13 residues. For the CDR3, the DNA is TGTGCCAGCAGGGAAGGGACAGGGGAAAAACTGTTTTTT. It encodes CASREGTGEKLFF.

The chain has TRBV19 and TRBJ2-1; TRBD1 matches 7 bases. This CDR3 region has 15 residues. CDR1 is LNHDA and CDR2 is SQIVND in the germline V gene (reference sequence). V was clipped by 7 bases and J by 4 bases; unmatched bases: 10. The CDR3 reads CASNYRGPKYNEQFF. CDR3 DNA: TGTGCCAGTAATTACAGGGGACCCAAGTACAATGAGCAGTTCTTC. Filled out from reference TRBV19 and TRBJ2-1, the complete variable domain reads DGGITQSPKYLFRKEGQNVTLSCEQNLNHDAMYWYRQDPGQGLRLIYYSQIVNDFQKGDIAEGYSVSREKKESFPLTVTSAQKNPTAFYLCASNYRGPKYNEQFFGPGTRLTVL.